This T cell receptor (beta chain) emerged from a study of graft-versus-host responses after intestinal transplantation. Study-level background: Multivisceral, liver-intestinal, or isolated intestinal grafts were transplanted into recipients. Each patient got anti-thymocyte globulin induction, then tacrolimus and steroids for about 3 years.

This table comes from immunoSEQ multiplex PCR, and its TCRdb copy is limited to in-frame clones, with some not included. Among some 120,000 clones listed, about nine tenths were seen once. Findings of the study overall: Recipient-marrow GvH clones were detected, some having first appeared in ileum or blood. Maximum circulating GvH clone levels tracked with early post-transplant HvG decreases.

Germline V lookup: CDR1 MGHRA, CDR2 YSYEKL. This CDR3 is built from 14 residues. V was clipped by 1 base and J by 3 bases, with 7 bases between them. Comment on this clone: Its target is not known.

This clonotype was sampled from a human donor who received an intestinal transplant. The sequencing here drew on unstimulated CD4+ T cells sorted from spleen or lymph node cells, taken before intestinal transplant. The chain has TRBV4-1 and TRBJ2-1; D unresolved. The DNA of the CDR3 is TGCGCCAGCAGCCAAGTAGCTCGCTACAATGAGCAGTTCTTC. It yields the protein CASSQVARYNEQFF.